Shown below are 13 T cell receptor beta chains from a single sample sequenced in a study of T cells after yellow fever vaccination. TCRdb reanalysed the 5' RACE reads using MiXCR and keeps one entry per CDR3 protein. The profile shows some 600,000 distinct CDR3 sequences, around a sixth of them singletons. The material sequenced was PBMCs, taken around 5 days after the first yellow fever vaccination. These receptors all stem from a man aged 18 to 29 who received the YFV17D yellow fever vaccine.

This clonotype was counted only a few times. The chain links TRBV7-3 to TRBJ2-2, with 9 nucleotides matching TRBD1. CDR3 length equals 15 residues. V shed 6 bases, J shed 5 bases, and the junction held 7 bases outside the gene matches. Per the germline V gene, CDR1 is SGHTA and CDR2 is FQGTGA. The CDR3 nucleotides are TGTGCCAGCAGATCGGGACAGGGAGGAACCGGGGAGCTGTTTTTT. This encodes CASRSGQGGTGELFF.

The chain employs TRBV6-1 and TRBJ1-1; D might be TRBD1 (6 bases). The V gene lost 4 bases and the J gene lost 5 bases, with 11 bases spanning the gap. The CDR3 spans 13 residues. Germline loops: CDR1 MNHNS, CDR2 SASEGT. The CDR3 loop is CASSVRGETEAFF. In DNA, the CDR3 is TGTGCCAGCAGTGTCAGGGGTGAAACTGAAGCTTTCTTT.

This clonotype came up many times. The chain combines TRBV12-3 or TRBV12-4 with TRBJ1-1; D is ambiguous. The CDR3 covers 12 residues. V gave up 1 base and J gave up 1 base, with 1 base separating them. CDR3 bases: TGTGCCAGCAGTTTAGGGAACACTGAAGCTTTCTTT. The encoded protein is CASSLGNTEAFF.

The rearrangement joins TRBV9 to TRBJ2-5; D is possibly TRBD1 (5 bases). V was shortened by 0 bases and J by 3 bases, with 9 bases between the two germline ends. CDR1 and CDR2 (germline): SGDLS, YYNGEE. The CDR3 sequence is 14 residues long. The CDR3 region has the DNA TGTGCCAGCAGCGTAGCAGGGTACGAAGAGACCCAGTACTTC. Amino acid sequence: CASSVAGYEETQYF.

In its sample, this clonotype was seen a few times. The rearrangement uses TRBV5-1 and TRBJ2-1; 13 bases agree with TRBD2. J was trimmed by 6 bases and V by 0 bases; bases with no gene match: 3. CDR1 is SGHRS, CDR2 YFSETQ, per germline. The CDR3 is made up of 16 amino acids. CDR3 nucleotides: TGCGCCAGCAGCTTGGGACTAGCGGGGGGAACCAATGAGCAGTTCTTC. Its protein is CASSLGLAGGTNEQFF.

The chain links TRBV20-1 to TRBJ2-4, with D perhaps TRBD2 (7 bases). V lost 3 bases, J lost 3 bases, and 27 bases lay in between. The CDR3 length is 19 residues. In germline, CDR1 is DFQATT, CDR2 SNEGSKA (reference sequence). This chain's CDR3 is CSARPGGAPWGRDKNIQYF. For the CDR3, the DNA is TGCAGTGCTAGGCCTGGGGGCGCGCCGTGGGGGAGGGACAAAAACATTCAGTACTTC.

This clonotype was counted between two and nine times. CDR3 coding DNA: TGCAGTGCTAGAGAGCCTTGGTTCTCCTACGAGCAGTACGTC. It specifies CSAREPWFSYEQYV. This sequence joins TRBV20-1 and TRBJ2-7; D unresolved. Trimming pared 0 bases from V and 0 bases from J, leaving 9 bases between. In germline, CDR1 is DFQATT, CDR2 SNEGSKA (reference sequence). CDR3 length equals 14 residues.

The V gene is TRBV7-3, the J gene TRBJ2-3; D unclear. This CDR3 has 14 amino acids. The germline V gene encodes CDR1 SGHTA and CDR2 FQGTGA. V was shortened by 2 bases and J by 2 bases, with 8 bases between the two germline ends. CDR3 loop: CASSLDADTDTQYF. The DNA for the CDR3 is TGTGCCAGCAGCTTAGATGCGGACACAGATACGCAGTATTTT. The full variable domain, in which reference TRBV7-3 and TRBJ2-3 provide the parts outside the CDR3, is GAGVSQTPSNKVTEKGKYVELRCDPISGHTALYWYRQSLGQGPEFLIYFQGTGAADDSGLPNDRFFAVRPEGSVSTLKIQRTERGDSAVYLCASSLDADTDTQYFGPGTRLTVL.

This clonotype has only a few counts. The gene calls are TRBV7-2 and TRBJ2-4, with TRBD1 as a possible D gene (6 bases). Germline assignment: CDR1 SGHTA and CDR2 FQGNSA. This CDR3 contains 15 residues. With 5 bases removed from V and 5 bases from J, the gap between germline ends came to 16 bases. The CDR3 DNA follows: TGTGCCAGCAGCCAACAGTGGGGGCGGGAAAACATTCAGTACTTC. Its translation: CASSQQWGRENIQYF.

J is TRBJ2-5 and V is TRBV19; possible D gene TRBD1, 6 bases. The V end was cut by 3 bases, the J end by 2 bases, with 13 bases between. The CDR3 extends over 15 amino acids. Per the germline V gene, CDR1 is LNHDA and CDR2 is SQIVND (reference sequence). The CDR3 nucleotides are TGTGCCAGTAGTATGGTCAGGGGACGGCAAGAGACCCAGTACTTC. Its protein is CASSMVRGRQETQYF.

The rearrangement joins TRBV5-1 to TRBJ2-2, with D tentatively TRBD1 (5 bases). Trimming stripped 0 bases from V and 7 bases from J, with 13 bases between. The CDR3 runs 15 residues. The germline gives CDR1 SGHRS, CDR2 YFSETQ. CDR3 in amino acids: CASSLGQGRIGELFF. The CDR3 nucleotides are TGCGCCAGCAGCTTGGGGCAGGGCAGGATCGGGGAGCTGTTTTTT.

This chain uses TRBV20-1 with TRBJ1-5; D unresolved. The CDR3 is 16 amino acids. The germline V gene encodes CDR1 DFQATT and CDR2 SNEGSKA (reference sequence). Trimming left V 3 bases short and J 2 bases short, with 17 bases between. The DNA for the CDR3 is TGCAGTGCTAGTGGCCCAGCCCAAGAGGGCAATCAGCCCCAGCATTTT. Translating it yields CSASGPAQEGNQPQHF.

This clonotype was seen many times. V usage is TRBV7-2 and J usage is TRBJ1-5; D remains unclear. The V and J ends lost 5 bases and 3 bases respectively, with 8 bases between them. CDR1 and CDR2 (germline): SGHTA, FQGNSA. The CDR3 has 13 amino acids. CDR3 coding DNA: TGTGCCAGCAGCAAAGATCCCAATCAGCCCCAGCATTTT. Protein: CASSKDPNQPQHF.